Each of the 5 T cell receptor beta chains below was sequenced from the same sample in a study of identical twins. TCRdb fed the 5' RACE reads into MiXCR, producing one record per CDR3 protein. This sample has hundreds of thousands of distinct CDR3 sequences, with 9.5% found just once. This same sample was also part of a study on yellow fever vaccine responses in identical twins.

Specimen: CD8+ T cells sorted from blood. These TCRs come from a woman under 30 in good health.

The chain has TRBV4-3 and TRBJ1-1; D may be TRBD1 (6 bases). Trimming pared 0 bases from V and 1 base from J, leaving 15 bases between. The germline V gene encodes CDR1 LGHNA and CDR2 YSLEER. The CDR3 is made up of 17 amino acids. The CDR3 sequence is CASSQDWQGLSNTEAFF. CDR3 sequence (DNA): TGCGCCAGCAGCCAAGATTGGCAGGGGCTCTCGAACACTGAAGCTTTCTTT.

The table lists this clonotype with many counts. This chain links TRBV7-2 with TRBJ2-3; weak D call: TRBD2 (6 bases). CDR3 length equals 13 residues. Trimming pared 6 bases from V and 4 bases from J, leaving 11 bases between. Germline-derived CDR1 and CDR2 are SGHTA and FQGNSA. CDR3 sequence reads: CASRTAGSDTQYF. DNA for the CDR3: TGTGCCAGCAGGACTGCGGGATCAGATACGCAGTATTTT. Looking up the rest from reference TRBV7-2 and TRBJ2-3 gives the full variable domain: GAGVSQSPSNKVTEKGKDVELRCDPISGHTALYWYRQSLGQGLEFLIYFQGNSAPDKSGLPSDRFSAERTGGSVSTLTIQRTQQEDSAVYLCASRTAGSDTQYFGPGTRLTVL.

The chain employs TRBV20-1 and TRBJ2-3; 8 bases map to TRBD2. CDR1 DFQATT and CDR2 SNEGSKA come from the germline V gene (reference sequence). After removal of 0 bases from V and 0 bases from J, the junction contained 5 bases not matched to a gene. The CDR3 spans 16 residues. The CDR3 coding sequence is TGCAGTGCTAGAGATGTCGGGGGGGCAAGCACAGATACGCAGTATTTT. Translated, it gives CSARDVGGASTDTQYF.

This chain connects TRBV6-1 to TRBJ2-6; 8 nucleotides agree with TRBD1. Germline V gene data show CDR1 as MNHNS and CDR2 as SASEGT. CDR3 length equals 16 residues. J lost 4 bases, V lost 6 bases, and 8 bases had no gene match. CDR3 nucleotide sequence: TGTGCCAGCAGACCGGACAGGGCGGGGGGGGCCAACGTCCTGACTTTC. Translation: CASRPDRAGGANVLTF.

At least ten counts were recorded for this clonotype. The CDR3 sequence is CSVVPEDTDTQYF. The CDR3 DNA follows: TGCAGCGTTGTTCCGGAAGACACAGATACGCAGTATTTT. This chain links TRBV29-1 with TRBJ2-3; D is unresolved. Germline values: CDR1 SQVTM, CDR2 ANQGSEA. V was cut by 4 bases and J by 2 bases, with 10 bases left in between. This CDR3 region has 13 residues.